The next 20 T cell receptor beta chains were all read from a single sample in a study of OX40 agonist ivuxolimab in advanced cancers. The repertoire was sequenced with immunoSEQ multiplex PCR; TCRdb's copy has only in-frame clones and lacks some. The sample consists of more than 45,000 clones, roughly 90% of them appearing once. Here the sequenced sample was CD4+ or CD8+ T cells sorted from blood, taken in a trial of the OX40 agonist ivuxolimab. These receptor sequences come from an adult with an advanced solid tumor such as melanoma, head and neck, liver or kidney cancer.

This CDR3 reads CSAVAAYEQYF. CDR3 coding DNA: TGCAGTGCTGTAGCAGCCTACGAGCAGTACTTC. The chain combines TRBV20-1 with TRBJ2-7; no clear D. Per germline, CDR1 DFQATT and CDR2 SNEGSKA (reference sequence). The CDR3 runs to 11 residues. V lost 5 bases, J lost 2 bases, and 7 bases lay in between.

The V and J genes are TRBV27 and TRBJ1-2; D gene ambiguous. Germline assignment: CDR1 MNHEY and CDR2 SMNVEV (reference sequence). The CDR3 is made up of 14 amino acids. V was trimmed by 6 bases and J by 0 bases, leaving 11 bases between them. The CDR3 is CASSPQRANYGYTF. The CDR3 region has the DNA TGTGCCAGCAGCCCGCAGCGAGCTAACTATGGCTACACCTTC.

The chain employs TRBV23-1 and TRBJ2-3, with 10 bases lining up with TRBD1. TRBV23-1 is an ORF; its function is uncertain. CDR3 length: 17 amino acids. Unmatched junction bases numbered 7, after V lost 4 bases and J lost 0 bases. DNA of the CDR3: TGCGCCAGCAGTCGTGGGACAGGGGCCCATAGCACAGATACGCAGTATTTT. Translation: CASSRGTGAHSTDTQYF.

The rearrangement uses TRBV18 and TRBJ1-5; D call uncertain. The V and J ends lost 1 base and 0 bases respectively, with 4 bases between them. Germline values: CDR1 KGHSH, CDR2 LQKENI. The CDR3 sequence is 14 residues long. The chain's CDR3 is CASSPLNSNQPQHF. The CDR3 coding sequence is TGTGCCAGCTCACCACTAAATAGCAATCAGCCCCAGCATTTT.

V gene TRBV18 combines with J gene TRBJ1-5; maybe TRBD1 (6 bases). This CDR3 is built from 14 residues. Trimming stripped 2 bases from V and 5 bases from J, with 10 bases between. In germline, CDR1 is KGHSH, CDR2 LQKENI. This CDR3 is CASSPRAGDQPQHF. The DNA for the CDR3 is TGTGCCAGCTCACCAAGGGCAGGGGATCAGCCCCAGCATTTT. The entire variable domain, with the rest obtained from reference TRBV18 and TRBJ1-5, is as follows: NAGVMQNPRHLVRRRGQEARLRCSPMKGHSHVYWYRQLPEEGLKFMVYLQKENIIDESGMPKERFSAEFPKEGPSILRIQQVVRGDSAAYFCASSPRAGDQPQHFGDGTRLSIL.

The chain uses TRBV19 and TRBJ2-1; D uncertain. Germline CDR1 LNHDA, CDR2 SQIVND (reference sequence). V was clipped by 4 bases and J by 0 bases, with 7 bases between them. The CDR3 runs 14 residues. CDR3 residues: CASSRVSSYNEQFF. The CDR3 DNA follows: TGTGCCAGTAGTAGGGTAAGCTCCTACAATGAGCAGTTCTTC.

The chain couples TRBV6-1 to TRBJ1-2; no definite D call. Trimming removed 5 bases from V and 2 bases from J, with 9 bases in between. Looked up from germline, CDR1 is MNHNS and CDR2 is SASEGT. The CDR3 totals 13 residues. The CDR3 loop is CASSQGPNYGYTF. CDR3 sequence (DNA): TGTGCCAGCAGTCAAGGGCCAAACTATGGCTACACCTTC.

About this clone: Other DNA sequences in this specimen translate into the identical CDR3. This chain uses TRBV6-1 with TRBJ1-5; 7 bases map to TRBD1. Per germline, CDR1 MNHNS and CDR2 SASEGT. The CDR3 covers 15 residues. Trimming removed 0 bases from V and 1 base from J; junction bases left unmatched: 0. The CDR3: CASSEAGGSNQPQHF. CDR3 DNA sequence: TGTGCCAGCAGTGAAGCAGGGGGCAGCAATCAGCCCCAGCATTTT.

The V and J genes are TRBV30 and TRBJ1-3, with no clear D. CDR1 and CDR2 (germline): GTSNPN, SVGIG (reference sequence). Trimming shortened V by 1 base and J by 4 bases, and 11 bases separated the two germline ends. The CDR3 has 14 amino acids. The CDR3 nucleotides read TGTGCCTGGAGTGGAGGGTTCCGAGGAAACACCATATATTTT. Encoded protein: CAWSGGFRGNTIYF.

In nucleotides, the CDR3 is TGTGCCAGCAGTTTCCGGACTAGGAAGTTCTTC. This gives the protein CASSFRTRKFF. The chain employs TRBV28 and TRBJ2-1, with 7 bases lining up with TRBD2. In germline, CDR1 is MDHEN, CDR2 SYDVKM. The trim removed 3 bases at V and 14 bases at J, leaving 4 bases unmatched. The CDR3 spans 11 residues.

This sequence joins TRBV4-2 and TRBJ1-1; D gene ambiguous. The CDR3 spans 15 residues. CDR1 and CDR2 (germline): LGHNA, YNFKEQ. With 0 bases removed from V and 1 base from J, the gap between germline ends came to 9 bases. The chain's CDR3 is CASSQELQRNTEAFF. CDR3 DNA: TGTGCCAGCAGCCAAGAGCTACAGAGGAACACTGAAGCTTTCTTT.

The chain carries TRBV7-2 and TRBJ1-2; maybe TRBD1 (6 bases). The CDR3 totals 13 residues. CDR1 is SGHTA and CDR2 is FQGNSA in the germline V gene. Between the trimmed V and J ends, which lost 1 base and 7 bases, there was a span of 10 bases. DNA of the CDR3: TGTGCCAGCAGCTTAGAACCCAGGGGTGGCTACACCTTC. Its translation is CASSLEPRGGYTF.

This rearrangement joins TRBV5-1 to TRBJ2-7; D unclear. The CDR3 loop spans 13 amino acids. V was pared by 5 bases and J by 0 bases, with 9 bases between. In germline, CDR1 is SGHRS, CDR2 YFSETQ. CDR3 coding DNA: TGCGCCAGCAGAGTCTACCTCTCCTACGAGCAGTACTTC. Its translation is CASRVYLSYEQYF.

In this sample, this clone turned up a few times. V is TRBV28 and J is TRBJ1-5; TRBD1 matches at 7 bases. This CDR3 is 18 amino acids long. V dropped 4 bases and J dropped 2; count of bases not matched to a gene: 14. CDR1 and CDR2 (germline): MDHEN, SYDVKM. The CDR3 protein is CASSYSLLTGMGNQPQHF. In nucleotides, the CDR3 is TGTGCCAGCAGTTATTCCCTTCTGACAGGGATGGGCAATCAGCCCCAGCATTTT.

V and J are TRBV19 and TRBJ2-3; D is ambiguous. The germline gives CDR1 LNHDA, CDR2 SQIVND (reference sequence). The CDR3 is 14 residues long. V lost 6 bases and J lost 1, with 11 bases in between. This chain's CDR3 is CASSTNGRTDTQYF. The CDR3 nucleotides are TGTGCCAGTAGCACTAACGGCCGCACAGATACGCAGTATTTT.

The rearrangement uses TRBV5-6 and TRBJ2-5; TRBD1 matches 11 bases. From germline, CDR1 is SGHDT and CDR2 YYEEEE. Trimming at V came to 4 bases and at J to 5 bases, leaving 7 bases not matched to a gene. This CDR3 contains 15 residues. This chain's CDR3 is CASSDTGTGGETQYF. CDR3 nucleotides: TGTGCCAGCAGCGACACCGGGACAGGGGGGGAGACCCAGTACTTC.

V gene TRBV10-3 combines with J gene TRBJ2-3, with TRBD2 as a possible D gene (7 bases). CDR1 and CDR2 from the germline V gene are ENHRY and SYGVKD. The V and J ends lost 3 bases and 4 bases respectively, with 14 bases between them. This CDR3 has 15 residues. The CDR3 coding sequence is TGTGCCATCAGTGATGGGGGCGGGGGAGCAGATACGCAGTATTTT. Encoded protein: CAISDGGGGADTQYF.

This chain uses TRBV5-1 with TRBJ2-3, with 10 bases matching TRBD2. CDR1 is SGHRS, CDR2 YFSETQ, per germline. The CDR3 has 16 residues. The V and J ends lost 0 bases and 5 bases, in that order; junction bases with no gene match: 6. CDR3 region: CASSLGASGSIDTQYF. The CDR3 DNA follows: TGCGCCAGCAGCTTGGGGGCTAGCGGGAGTATAGATACGCAGTATTTT.

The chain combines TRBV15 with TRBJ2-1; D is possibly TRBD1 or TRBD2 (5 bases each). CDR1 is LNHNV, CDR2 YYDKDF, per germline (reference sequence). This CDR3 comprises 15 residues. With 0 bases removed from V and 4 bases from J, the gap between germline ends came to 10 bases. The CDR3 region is CATSRDRGGYNEQFF. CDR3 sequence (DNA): TGTGCCACCAGCAGAGATCGGGGCGGTTACAATGAGCAGTTCTTC.

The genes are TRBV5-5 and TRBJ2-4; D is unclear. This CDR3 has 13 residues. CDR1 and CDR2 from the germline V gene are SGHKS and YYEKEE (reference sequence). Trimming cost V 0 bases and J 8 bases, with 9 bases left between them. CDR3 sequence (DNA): TGTGCCAGCAGCTTGGCCTCCTGGGACATTCAGTACTTC. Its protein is CASSLASWDIQYF.